Below, 15 T cell receptor beta chains from the same sample are listed, as sequenced in a study of metastatic and nonmetastatic thyroid tumors. Thyroid surgery took place with no prior treatment in any patient. From the PCR reads, TCRdb re-called clones with MiXCR. The sample has roughly 50,000 clones, about 20% seen once; the top ten hold roughly 3.8%. The sample consisted of blood. All receptors derive from a male donor with papillary thyroid cancer or a benign thyroid nodule (not recorded which). Some clones in this sample may be carry-over from other donors' samples.

The CDR3 region is CASTDKSSYNEQFF. The CDR3 nucleotides are TGTGCCAGCACTGACAAGAGCTCCTACAATGAGCAGTTCTTC. This rearrangement joins TRBV12-3 or TRBV12-4 to TRBJ2-1; no clear D. The V end was cut by 7 bases, the J end by 0 bases, with 10 bases between. This CDR3 spans 14 amino acids.

This clone is labeled as medium-sized. This chain connects TRBV5-1 to TRBJ2-7, with 7 bases fitting TRBD1. Germline assignment: CDR1 SGHRS and CDR2 YFSETQ. This CDR3 is 14 amino acids long. The junction had 5 bases not matched to a gene; V was cut back by 3 bases and J by 2 bases. CDR3 bases: TGCGCCAGCAGCTCGGGAAGGGGGCCCTACGAGCAGTACTTC. Amino acid sequence: CASSSGRGPYEQYF.

This clone came up a few times. This chain joins TRBV27 and TRBJ2-6, with 7 bases lining up with TRBD2. Trimming took 5 bases from V and 7 from J; bases not matched to a gene: 14. Per the germline V gene, CDR1 is MNHEY and CDR2 is SMNVEV (reference sequence). The CDR3 contains 17 residues. The CDR3 protein is CASSPCGLEEGANVLTF. CDR3 DNA: TGTGCCAGCAGTCCCTGTGGACTAGAGGAAGGCGCCAACGTCCTGACTTTC.

The chain employs TRBV30 and TRBJ2-7; 9 nucleotides line up with TRBD1. The junction had 9 bases not matched to a gene; V was cut back by 8 bases and J by 7 bases. Germline CDR1 is GTSNPN and CDR2 is SVGIG (reference sequence). The CDR3 length is 12 residues. The CDR3 is CARQGGADEQYF. The DNA for the CDR3 is TGTGCCCGACAGGGGGGCGCGGATGAGCAGTACTTC.

This clone was seen only a few times. A junction end diverges from the germline sequence, so it may reflect a read error. The same CDR3 can be traced to other DNA sequences in this sample. The chain joins TRBV12-3 or TRBV12-4 to TRBJ2-1, with 10 positions matching TRBD1. The CDR3 sequence is 16 residues long. The CDR3 loop is CASSHGTGASYNEQFF. CDR3 bases: TGTGCCAGCAGTCACGGGACAGGGGCCTCCTACAACGAGCAGTTCTTC.

This clone was counted ten times or more. The chain is built from TRBV12-3 or TRBV12-4 and TRBJ2-2, with 9 bases identical to TRBD1. The CDR3 covers 15 residues. J lost 5 bases, V lost 1 base, and 2 bases had no gene match. The CDR3 sequence: CASSLGTGVTGELFF. For the CDR3, the DNA is TGTGCCAGCAGTTTAGGGACAGGGGTAACCGGGGAGCTGTTTTTT.

V and J are TRBV30 and TRBJ1-2, with a tentative D call TRBD1 (5 bases). CDR1 and CDR2 (germline): GTSNPN, SVGIG (reference sequence). Between the trimmed V and J ends, which lost 6 bases and 8 bases, there was a span of 16 bases. The CDR3 consists of 12 residues. CDR3 DNA: TGTGCCTGTCCCGCGGGGGTGGGCGGCTACACCTTC. This codes for CACPAGVGGYTF.

The gene calls are TRBV6-5 and TRBJ1-5; possible D gene TRBD1, 6 bases. Deletions cut 4 bases from V and 3 bases from J, with 16 bases between. The CDR3 runs to 16 residues. Germline CDR1 and CDR2: MNHEY and SVGAGI. The CDR3 sequence is CASSSAPDRPNQPQHF. The CDR3 DNA reads as TGTGCCAGCAGTTCGGCACCCGACAGGCCCAATCAGCCCCAGCATTTT.

This clone turned up a few times. A much larger clone differs by one base, so this may be a read error. The chain combines TRBV5-5 with TRBJ1-1; D is uncertain. The CDR3 is 14 amino acids. Trimming removed 0 bases from V and 5 bases from J, with 11 bases in between. Per germline, CDR1 SGHKS and CDR2 YYEKEE (reference sequence). The CDR3 region has the DNA TGTGCCAGCAGCTTGGTGGGGTGCGGGACTGAAGCTTTCTTT. It encodes CASSLVGCGTEAFF.

J is TRBJ2-1 and V is TRBV12-3 or TRBV12-4; 8 positions match TRBD2. Trimming at V came to 1 base and at J to 9 bases, leaving 20 bases not matched to a gene. The CDR3 spans 19 residues. For the CDR3, the DNA is TGTGCCAGCAGTTTAGGTGTCGTTAGCCTGGGACTAGATCGCGGTGAGCAGTTCTTC. This gives the protein CASSLGVVSLGLDRGEQFF.

This clone was seen at least ten times. The gene calls are TRBV6-1 and TRBJ2-7, with 8 bases that match TRBD1. Looked up from germline, CDR1 is MNHNS and CDR2 is SASEGT. The J segment lost 5 bases and the V segment lost 7 bases, leaving 4 bases of the junction unmatched. This CDR3 is built from 12 residues. The DNA of the CDR3 is TGTGCCAGCACTCTGACAGGGGACGAGCAGTACTTC. Translation gives CASTLTGDEQYF.

This clone was counted at least ten times. The V call is TRBV19, the J call TRBJ2-1; 10 bases line up with TRBD2. The germline V gene encodes CDR1 LNHDA and CDR2 SQIVND (reference sequence). The CDR3 extends over 15 amino acids. Germline trimming cut 2 bases from V and 2 bases from J; bases unmatched to any gene: 0. This CDR3 is CASSITSGTYNEQFF. Here the CDR3 DNA reads TGTGCCAGTAGTATAACTAGCGGGACCTACAATGAGCAGTTCTTC.

V usage is TRBV7-2 and J usage is TRBJ2-3, with TRBD1 matching 7 bases. The V gene's germline CDR1 is SGHTA and CDR2 FQGNSA. J gave up 7 bases and V 2 bases, and 9 bases lay outside the gene matches. CDR3 length: 15 residues. The CDR3 sequence is CASSLSGNRGNTQYF. CDR3 sequence (DNA): TGTGCCAGCAGCTTATCGGGCAACAGGGGAAATACGCAGTATTTT. The whole variable domain, filled in from reference TRBV7-2 and TRBJ2-3, reads GAGVSQSPSNKVTEKGKDVELRCDPISGHTALYWYRQSLGQGLEFLIYFQGNSAPDKSGLPSDRFSAERTGGSVSTLTIQRTQQEDSAVYLCASSLSGNRGNTQYFGPGTRLTVL.

This clone was picked up many times. The rearrangement joins TRBV7-3 to TRBJ2-2, with 11 nucleotides matching TRBD2. CDR1 and CDR2 (germline): SGHTA, FQGTGA. J was trimmed by 6 bases and V by 4 bases; bases with no gene match: 7. The CDR3 is 16 amino acids. The DNA of the CDR3 is TGTGCCAGCAGCTCGACTAGCGGGAAGGTGTCCGGGGAGCTGTTTTTT. This codes for CASSSTSGKVSGELFF.

The chain employs TRBV10-3 and TRBJ2-2, with D perhaps assigned TRBD1 or TRBD2 (5 bases each). The CDR3 consists of 14 residues. In germline, CDR1 is ENHRY, CDR2 SYGVKD. V shed 5 bases and J shed 10 bases, with 17 bases lying between them. CDR3: CAISLGTATSELFF. The CDR3 nucleotides read TGTGCCATCAGTTTGGGGACGGCCACCTCGGAGCTGTTTTTT.